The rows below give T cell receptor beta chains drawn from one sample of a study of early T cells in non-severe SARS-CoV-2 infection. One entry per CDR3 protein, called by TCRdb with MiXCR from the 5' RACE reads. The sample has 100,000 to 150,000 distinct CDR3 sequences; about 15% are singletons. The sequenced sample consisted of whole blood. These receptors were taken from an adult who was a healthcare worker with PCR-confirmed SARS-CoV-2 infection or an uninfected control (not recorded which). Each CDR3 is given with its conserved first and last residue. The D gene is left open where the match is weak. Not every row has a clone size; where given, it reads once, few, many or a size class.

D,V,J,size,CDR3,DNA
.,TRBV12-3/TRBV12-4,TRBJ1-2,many,CASSRSGSGYTF,TGTGCCAGCAGCCGCAGCGGGTCTGGCTACACCTTC
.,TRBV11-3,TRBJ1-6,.,CASSDRPNSPLHF,TGTGCCAGCAGCGACAGGCCCAATTCACCCCTCCACTTT
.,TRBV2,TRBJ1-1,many,CASSGWDPTRSRAFF,TGTGCCAGCAGTGGATGGGACCCCACCCGGAGCCGAGCTTTCTTT
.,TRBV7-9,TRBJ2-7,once,CASSLASPAYEQYF,TGTGCCAGCAGCTTAGCGTCTCCTGCCTACGAGCAGTACTTC
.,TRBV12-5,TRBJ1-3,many,CACLRGAGSGNTIYF,TGTGCTTGCCTCCGAGGGGCTGGATCTGGAAACACCATATATTTT
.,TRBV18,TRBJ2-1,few,CASVTNGGSNEQFF,TGTGCCAGCGTCACTAATGGAGGGTCCAATGAGCAGTTCTTC
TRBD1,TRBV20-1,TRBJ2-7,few,CSAIDRVTYEQYF,TGCAGTGCTATAGACAGGGTAACCTACGAGCAGTACTTC
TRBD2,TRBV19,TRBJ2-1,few,CASSIRTSGGREQFF,TGTGCCAGTAGTATTAGGACTAGCGGGGGTCGTGAGCAGTTCTTC
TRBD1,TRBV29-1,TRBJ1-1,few,CSVGLTGGSTEAFF,TGCAGCGTTGGGTTAACAGGGGGAAGCACTGAAGCTTTCTTT
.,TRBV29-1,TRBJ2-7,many,CSVSGGGNSREQYF,TGCAGCGTGTCCGGCGGAGGGAACAGTCGCGAGCAGTACTTC
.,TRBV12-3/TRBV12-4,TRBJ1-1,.,CASWNRGRGPNTEAFF,TGTGCCAGCTGGAACCGAGGGAGGGGACCGAACACTGAAGCTTTCTTT
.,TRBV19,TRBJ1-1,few,CASQPGGMGTEAFF,TGTGCCAGCCAGCCGGGAGGAATGGGCACTGAAGCTTTCTTT
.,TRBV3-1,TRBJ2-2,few,CASSQGLAAGELFF,TGTGCCAGCAGCCAAGGGCTAGCCGCCGGGGAGCTGTTTTTT
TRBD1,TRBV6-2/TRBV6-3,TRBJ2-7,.,CASKWDSSYEQYF,TGTGCCAGCAAATGGGACAGCTCCTACGAGCAGTACTTC
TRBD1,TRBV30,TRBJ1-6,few,CAWNWPGQGEISYNSPLHF,TGTGCCTGGAACTGGCCGGGACAGGGGGAAATCTCCTATAATTCACCCCTCCACTTT
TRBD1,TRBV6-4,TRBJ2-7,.,CASSDRTGVYEQYF,TGTGCCAGCAGTGACAGGACAGGGGTGTACGAGCAGTACTTC
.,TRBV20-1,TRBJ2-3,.,CSVSLSRGVVDTQYF,TGCAGTGTTAGCCTTAGTAGGGGGGTAGTAGATACGCAGTATTTT
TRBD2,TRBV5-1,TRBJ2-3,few,CASRSRGDTDTQYF,TGCGCCAGCAGGTCGCGGGGGGACACAGATACGCAGTATTTT
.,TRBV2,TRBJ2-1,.,CASSAGINEQFF,TGTGCCAGCAGTGCAGGGATAAATGAGCAGTTCTTC
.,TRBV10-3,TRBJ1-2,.,CAISDPRTGGYTF,TGTGCCATCAGTGATCCACGGACGGGCGGCTACACCTTC
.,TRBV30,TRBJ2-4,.,CAWSVGGAKNIQYF,TGTGCCTGGAGTGTGGGGGGAGCCAAAAACATTCAGTACTTC
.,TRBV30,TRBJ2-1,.,CAWKSTSSYNEQFF,TGTGCCTGGAAGTCCACGAGCTCCTACAATGAGCAGTTCTTC
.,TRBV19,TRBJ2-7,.,CASRDRTEYEQYF,TGTGCCAGTAGGGATCGCACAGAATACGAGCAGTACTTC
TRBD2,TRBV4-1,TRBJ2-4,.,CASSQVSAGDNIQYF,TGCGCCAGCAGCCAAGTTTCAGCGGGGGACAACATTCAGTACTTC
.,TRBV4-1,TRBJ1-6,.,CANSQDRDHSPLHF,TGCGCCAACAGCCAAGATCGGGACCATTCACCCCTCCACTTT
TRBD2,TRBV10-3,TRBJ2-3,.,CAIRDLSGGRDTQYF,TGTGCCATCAGGGATTTAAGCGGGGGGCGGGATACGCAGTATTTT
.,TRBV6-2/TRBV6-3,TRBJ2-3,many,CASSPSGTRSDTQYF,TGTGCCAGCAGTCCTTCCGGGACGCGGTCAGATACGCAGTATTTT
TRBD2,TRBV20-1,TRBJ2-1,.,CSAWDLAGGRHYNEQFF,TGCAGTGCTTGGGATCTAGCGGGGGGCCGTCACTACAATGAGCAGTTCTTC
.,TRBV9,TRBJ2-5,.,CASSVDRGEETQYF,TGTGCCAGCAGCGTAGATCGAGGCGAGGAGACCCAGTACTTC
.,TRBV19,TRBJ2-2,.,CASTISTGLNTGELFF,TGTGCCAGTACCATAAGCACGGGCTTGAACACCGGGGAGCTGTTTTTT
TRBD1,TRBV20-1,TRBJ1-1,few,CSAQTGDRGEAFF,TGCAGTGCCCAGACCGGGGACAGAGGGGAAGCTTTCTTT
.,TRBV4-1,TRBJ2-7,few,CASSQDPIDEQYF,TGCGCCAGCAGCCAAGATCCCATCGACGAGCAGTACTTC
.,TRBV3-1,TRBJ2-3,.,CASSRPGDLADTQYF,TGTGCCAGCAGCCGACCAGGGGATCTCGCAGATACGCAGTATTTT
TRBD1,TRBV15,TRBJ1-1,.,CATSVRFQGAEAFF,TGTGCCACCAGCGTACGCTTCCAGGGGGCGGAAGCTTTCTTT
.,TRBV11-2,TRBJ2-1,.,CASGLGYNEQFF,TGTGCCAGCGGTCTTGGCTACAATGAGCAGTTCTTC
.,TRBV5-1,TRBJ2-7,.,CASRLTGTYEQYF,TGCGCCAGCAGGTTGACGGGCACCTACGAGCAGTACTTC
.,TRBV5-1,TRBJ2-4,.,CASKRENIQYF,TGCGCCAGCAAGCGGGAAAACATTCAGTACTTC
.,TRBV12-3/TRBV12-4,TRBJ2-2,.,CASVLSGARELFF,TGTGCCAGCGTACTTTCGGGGGCCAGGGAGCTGTTTTTT
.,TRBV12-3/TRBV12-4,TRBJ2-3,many,CASREAGVRTDTQYF,TGTGCCAGCAGGGAGGCAGGGGTACGGACAGATACGCAGTATTTT
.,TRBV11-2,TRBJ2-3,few,CASSLDQMGVTQYF,TGTGCCAGCAGCTTAGACCAGATGGGGGTTACGCAGTATTTT
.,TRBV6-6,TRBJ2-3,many,CASSYSSPAPTDTQYF,TGTGCCAGCAGTTACTCGAGCCCGGCTCCCACAGATACGCAGTATTTT
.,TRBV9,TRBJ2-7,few,CASSAAGARDEQYF,TGTGCCAGCAGCGCCGCCGGGGCACGCGACGAGCAGTACTTC
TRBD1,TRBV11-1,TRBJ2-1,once,CASSIGQGNRNEQFF,TGTGCCAGCAGCATCGGACAGGGAAATCGCAATGAGCAGTTCTTC